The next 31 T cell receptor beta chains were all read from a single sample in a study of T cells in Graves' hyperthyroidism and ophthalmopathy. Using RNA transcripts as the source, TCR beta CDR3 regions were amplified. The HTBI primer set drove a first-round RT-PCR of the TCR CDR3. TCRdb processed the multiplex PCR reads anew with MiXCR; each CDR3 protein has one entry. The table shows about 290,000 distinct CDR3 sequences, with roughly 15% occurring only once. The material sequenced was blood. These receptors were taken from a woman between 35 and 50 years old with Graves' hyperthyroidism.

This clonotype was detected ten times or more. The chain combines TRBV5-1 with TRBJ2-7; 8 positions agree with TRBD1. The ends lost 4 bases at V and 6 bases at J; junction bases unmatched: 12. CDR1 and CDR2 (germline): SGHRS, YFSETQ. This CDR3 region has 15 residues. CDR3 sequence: CASSLGTGGVIEQYF. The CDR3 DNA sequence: TGCGCCAGCAGCCTCGGAACAGGGGGTGTGATCGAGCAGTACTTC. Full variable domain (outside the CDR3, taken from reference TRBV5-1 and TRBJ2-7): KAGVTQTPRYLIKTRGQQVTLSCSPISGHRSVSWYQQTPGQGLQFLFEYFSETQRNKGNFPGRFSGRQFSNSRSEMNVSTLELGDSALYLCASSLGTGGVIEQYFGPGTRLTVT.

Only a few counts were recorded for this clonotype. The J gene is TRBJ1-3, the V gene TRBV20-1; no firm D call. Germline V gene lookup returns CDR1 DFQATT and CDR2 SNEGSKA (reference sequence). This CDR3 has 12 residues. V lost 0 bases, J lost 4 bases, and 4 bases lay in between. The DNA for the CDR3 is TGCAGTGCTAGAGAAAAGGGAAACACCATATATTTT. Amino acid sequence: CSAREKGNTIYF.

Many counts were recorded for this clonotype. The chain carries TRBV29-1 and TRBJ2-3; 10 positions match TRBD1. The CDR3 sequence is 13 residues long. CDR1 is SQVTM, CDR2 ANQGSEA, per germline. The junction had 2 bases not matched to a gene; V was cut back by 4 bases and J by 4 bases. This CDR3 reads CSVVGTGADTQYF. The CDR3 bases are TGCAGCGTTGTCGGGACAGGGGCAGATACGCAGTATTTT.

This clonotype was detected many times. The CDR3, as DNA: TGTGCCAGCAGCCGGGCCGGGGAACAAGGATCGAAGACCCAGTACTTC. Amino acid sequence: CASSRAGEQGSKTQYF. The chain couples TRBV3-1 to TRBJ2-5, with D possibly TRBD2 on 5 matching bases. The CDR3 spans 16 residues. V gave up 4 bases and J gave up 6 bases, with 21 bases separating them. Germline values: CDR1 LGHDT, CDR2 YNNKEL (reference sequence).

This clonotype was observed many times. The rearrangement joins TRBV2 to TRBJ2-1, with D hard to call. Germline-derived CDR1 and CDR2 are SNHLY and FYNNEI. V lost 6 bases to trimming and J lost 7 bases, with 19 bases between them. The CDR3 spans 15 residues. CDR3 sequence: CASSARIVRMNEQFF. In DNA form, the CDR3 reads TGTGCCAGCAGCGCTAGAATCGTGAGGATGAATGAGCAGTTCTTC.

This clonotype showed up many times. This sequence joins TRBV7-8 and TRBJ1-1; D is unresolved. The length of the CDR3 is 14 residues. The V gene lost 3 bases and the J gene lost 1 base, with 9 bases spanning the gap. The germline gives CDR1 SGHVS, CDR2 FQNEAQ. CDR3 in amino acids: CASSFSSGNTEAFF. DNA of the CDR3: TGTGCCAGCAGCTTCTCATCGGGGAACACTGAAGCTTTCTTT. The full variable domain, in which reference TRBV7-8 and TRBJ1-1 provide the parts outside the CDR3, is GAGVSQSPRYKVAKRGQDVALRCDPISGHVSLFWYQQALGQGPEFLTYFQNEAQLDKSGLPSDRFFAERPEGSVSTLKIQRTQQEDSAVYLCASSFSSGNTEAFFGQGTRLTVV.

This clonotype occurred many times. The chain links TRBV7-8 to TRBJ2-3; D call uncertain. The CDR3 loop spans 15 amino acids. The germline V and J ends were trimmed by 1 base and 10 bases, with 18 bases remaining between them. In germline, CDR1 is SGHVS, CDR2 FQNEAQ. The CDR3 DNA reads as TGTGCCAGCAGCTTAGAAACGGGCCCACGGGTGGCGCAGTATTTT. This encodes CASSLETGPRVAQYF.

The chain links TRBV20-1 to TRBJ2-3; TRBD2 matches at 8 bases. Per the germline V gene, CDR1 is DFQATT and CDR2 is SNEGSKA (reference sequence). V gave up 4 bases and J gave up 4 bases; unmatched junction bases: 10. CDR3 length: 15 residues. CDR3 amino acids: CSAIPGTSWSDTQYF. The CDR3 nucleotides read TGCAGTGCTATACCCGGGACTAGTTGGTCAGATACGCAGTATTTT.

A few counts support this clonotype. CDR3 bases: TGTGCCAGCGGTGTTGGGGACAGCTCCTACGAGCAGTACTTC. Translation gives CASGVGDSSYEQYF. This chain joins TRBV6-1 and TRBJ2-7; TRBD1 matches 7 bases. The CDR3 spans 14 residues. J lost 0 bases, V lost 8 bases, and 7 bases had no gene match. Germline V lookup: CDR1 MNHNS, CDR2 SASEGT.

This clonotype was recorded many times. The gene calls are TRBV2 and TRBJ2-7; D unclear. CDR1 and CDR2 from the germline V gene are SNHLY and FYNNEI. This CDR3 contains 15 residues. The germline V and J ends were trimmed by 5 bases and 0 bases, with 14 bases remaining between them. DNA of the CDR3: TGTGCCAGCAGTTTCCATGCCCGCCCCTCCTACGAGCAGTACTTC. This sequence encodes CASSFHARPSYEQYF.

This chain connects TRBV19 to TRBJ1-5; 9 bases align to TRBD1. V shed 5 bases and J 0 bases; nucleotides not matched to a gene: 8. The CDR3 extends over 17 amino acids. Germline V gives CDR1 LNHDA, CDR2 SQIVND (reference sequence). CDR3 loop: CASSVPGTGYSNQPQHF. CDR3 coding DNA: TGTGCCAGTAGTGTACCGGGGACAGGGTATAGCAATCAGCCCCAGCATTTT.

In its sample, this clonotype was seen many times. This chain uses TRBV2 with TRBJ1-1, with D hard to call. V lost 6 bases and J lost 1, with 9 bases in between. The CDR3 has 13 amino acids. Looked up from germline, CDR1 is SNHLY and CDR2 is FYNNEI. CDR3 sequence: CASSRHTNTEAFF. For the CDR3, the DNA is TGTGCCAGCAGCCGGCACACGAACACTGAAGCTTTCTTT.

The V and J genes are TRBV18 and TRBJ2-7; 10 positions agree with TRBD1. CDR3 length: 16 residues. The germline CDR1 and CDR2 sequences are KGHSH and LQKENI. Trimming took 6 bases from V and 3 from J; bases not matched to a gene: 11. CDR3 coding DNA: TGTGCCAGCTCCCCCTCATCCTGGACAGGGGGCTACGAGCAGTACTTC. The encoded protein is CASSPSSWTGGYEQYF.

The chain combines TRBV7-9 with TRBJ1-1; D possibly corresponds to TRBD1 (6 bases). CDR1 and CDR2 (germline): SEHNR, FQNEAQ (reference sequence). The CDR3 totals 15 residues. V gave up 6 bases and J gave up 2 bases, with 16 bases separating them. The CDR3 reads CASSRQGKVNTEAFF. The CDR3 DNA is TGTGCCAGCAGTCGCCAGGGGAAGGTCAACACTGAAGCTTTCTTT.

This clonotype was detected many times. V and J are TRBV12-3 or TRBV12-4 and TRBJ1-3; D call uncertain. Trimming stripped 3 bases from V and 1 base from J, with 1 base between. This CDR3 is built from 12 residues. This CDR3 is CASSFSGNTIYF. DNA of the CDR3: TGTGCCAGCAGTTTTTCTGGAAACACCATATATTTT.

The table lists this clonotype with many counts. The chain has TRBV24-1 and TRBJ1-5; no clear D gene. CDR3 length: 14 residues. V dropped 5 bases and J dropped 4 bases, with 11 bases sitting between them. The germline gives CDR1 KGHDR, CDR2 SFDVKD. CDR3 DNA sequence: TGTGCCACCAGTGGGGCGGGCCGGAATCAGCCCCAGCATTTT. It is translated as CATSGAGRNQPQHF.

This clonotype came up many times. CDR3 DNA: TGTGCCAGCAGTTTAGCGGGTCATAATTCACCCCTCCACTTT. It specifies CASSLAGHNSPLHF. This sequence joins TRBV27 and TRBJ1-6; D remains unclear. CDR1 MNHEY and CDR2 SMNVEV come from the germline V gene (reference sequence). Trimming left V 2 bases short and J 5 bases short, with 7 bases between. The CDR3 consists of 14 residues.

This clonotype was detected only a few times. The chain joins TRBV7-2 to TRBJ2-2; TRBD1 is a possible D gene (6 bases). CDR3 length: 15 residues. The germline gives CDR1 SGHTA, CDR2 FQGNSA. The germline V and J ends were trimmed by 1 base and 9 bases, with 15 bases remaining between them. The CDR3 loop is CASSLDLGGERELFF. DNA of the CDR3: TGTGCCAGCAGCTTAGACCTAGGGGGAGAGAGGGAGCTGTTTTTT. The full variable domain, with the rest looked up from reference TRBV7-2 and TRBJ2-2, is GAGVSQSPSNKVTEKGKDVELRCDPISGHTALYWYRQSLGQGLEFLIYFQGNSAPDKSGLPSDRFSAERTGGSVSTLTIQRTQQEDSAVYLCASSLDLGGERELFFGEGSRLTVL.

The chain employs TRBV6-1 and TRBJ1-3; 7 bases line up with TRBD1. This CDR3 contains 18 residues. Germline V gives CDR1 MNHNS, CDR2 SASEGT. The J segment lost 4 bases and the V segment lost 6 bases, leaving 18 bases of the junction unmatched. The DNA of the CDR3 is TGTGCCAGCAGCCCCTCCCCGACAGGGCCGATACGAGGAAACACCATATATTTT. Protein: CASSPSPTGPIRGNTIYF.

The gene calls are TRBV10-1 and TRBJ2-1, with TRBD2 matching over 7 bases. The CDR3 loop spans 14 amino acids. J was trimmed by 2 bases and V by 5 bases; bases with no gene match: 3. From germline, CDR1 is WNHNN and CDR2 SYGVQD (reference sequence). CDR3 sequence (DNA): TGCGCCAGCAGTAGCGGGATGGCCTACAATGAGCAGTTCTTC. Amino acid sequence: CASSSGMAYNEQFF.

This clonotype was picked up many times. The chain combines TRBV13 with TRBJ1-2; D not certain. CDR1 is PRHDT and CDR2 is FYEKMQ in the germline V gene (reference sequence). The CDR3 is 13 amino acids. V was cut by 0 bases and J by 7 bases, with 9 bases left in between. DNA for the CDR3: TGTGCCAGCAGCTTAGGAGGGTTCAGTGGCTACACCTTC. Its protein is CASSLGGFSGYTF. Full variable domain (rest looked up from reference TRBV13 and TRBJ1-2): AAGVIQSPRHLIKEKRETATLKCYPIPRHDTVYWYQQGPGQDPQFLISFYEKMQSDKGSIPDRFSAQQFSDYHSELNMSSLELGDSALYFCASSLGGFSGYTFGSGTRLTVV.

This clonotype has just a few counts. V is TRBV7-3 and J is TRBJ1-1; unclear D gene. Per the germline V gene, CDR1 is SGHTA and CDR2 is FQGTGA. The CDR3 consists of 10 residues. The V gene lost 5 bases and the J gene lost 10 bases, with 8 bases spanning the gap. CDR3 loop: CASSPSPAFF. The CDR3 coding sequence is TGTGCCAGCAGCCCTTCCCCAGCTTTCTTT.

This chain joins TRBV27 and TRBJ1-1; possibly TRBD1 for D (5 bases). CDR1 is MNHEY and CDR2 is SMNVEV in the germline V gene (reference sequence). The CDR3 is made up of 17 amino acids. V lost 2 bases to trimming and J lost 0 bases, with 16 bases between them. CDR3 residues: CASSLTGGGPMNTEAFF. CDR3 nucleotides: TGTGCCAGCAGTTTAACAGGAGGAGGACCCATGAACACTGAAGCTTTCTTT.

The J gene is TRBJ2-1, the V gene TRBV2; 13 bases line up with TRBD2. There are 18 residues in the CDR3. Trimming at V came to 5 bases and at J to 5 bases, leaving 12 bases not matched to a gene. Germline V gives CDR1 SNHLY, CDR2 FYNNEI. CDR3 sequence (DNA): TGTGCCAGCAGTCGCCGGACTAGCGGGGGACGAATACACAATGAGCAGTTCTTC. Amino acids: CASSRRTSGGRIHNEQFF.

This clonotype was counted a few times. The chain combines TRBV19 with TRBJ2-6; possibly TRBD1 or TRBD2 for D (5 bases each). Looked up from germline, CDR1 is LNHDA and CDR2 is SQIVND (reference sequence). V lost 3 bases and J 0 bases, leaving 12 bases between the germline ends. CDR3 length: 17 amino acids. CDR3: CASSIGLDSSGANVLTF. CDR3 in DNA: TGTGCCAGTAGTATTGGACTCGACAGCTCTGGGGCCAACGTCCTGACTTTC.

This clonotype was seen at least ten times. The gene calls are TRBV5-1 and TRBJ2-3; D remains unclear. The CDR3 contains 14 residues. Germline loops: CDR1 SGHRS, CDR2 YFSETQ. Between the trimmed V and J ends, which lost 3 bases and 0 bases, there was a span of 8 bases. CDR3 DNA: TGCGCCAGCAGCTGGACCAGCAGCACAGATACGCAGTATTTT. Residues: CASSWTSSTDTQYF.

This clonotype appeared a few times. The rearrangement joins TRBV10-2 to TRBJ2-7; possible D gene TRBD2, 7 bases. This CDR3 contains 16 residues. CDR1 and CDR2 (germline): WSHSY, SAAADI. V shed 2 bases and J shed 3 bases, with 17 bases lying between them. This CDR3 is CASSEGGGGVVYEQYF. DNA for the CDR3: TGCGCCAGCAGTGAGGGGGGAGGGGGTGTTGTCTACGAGCAGTACTTC.

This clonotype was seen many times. The CDR3 reads CASSHEREWSEQFF. CDR3 bases: TGTGCCAGCAGCCACGAGCGGGAGTGGTCTGAGCAGTTCTTC. This chain joins TRBV4-2 and TRBJ2-1; 8 bases agree with TRBD2. Germline V gene data show CDR1 as LGHNA and CDR2 as YNFKEQ. There are 14 residues in the CDR3. J gave up 9 bases and V 3 bases, and 7 bases lay outside the gene matches.

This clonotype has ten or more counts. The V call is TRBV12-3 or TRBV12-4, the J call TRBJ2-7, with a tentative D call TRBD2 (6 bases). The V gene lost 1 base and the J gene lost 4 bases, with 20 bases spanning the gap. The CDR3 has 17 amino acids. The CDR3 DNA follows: TGTGCCAGCAGTTTAGAAGCGTGGCCTAACGGGAGTTACGAGCAGTACTTC. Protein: CASSLEAWPNGSYEQYF.

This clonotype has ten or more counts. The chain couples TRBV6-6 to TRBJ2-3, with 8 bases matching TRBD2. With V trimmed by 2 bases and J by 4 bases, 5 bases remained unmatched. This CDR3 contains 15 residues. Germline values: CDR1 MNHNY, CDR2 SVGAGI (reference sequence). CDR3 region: CASSYEAGAPDTQYF. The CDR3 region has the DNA TGTGCCAGCAGTTACGAAGCGGGAGCCCCAGATACGCAGTATTTT.

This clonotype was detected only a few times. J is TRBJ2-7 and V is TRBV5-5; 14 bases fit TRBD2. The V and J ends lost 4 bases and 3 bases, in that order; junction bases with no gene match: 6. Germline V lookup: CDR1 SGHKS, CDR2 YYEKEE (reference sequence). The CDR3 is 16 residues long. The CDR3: CASSPGLAGVSYEQYF. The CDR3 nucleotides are TGTGCCAGCAGCCCGGGACTAGCGGGAGTTAGCTACGAGCAGTACTTC.